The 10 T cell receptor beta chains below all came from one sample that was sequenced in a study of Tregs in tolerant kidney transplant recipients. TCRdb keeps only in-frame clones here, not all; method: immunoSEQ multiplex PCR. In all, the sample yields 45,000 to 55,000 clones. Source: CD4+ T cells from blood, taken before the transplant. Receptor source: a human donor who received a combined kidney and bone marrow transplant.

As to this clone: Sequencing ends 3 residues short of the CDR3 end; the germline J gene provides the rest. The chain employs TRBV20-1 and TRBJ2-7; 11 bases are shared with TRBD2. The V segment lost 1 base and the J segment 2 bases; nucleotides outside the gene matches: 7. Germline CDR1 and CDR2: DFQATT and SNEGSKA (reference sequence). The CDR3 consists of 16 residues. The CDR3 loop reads CSARAVAGGPAYEQYF. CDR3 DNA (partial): TGCAGTGCTAGAGCTGTAGCGGGAGGGCCGGCCTACGAG.

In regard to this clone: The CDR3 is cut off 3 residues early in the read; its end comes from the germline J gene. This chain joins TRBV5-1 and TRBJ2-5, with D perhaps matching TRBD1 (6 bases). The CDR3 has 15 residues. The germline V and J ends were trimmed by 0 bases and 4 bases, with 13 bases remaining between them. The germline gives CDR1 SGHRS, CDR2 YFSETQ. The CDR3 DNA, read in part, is TGCGCCAGCAGCTTGGCCCAGGGGAGTGCAGAGACC. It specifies CASSLAQGSAET. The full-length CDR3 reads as CASSLAQGSAETQYF.

The CDR3 loop is CASSPNGYTQYF. The covered CDR3 bases are TGTGCCAGCAGCCCAAACGGTTATACG. The genes are TRBV7-2 and TRBJ2-3, with D uncertain. The read finishes 3 residues shy of the CDR3 end, and the germline J gene is used to complete it. Per the germline V gene, CDR1 is SGHTA and CDR2 is FQGNSA. V was cut by 5 bases and J by 7 bases, with 10 bases left in between. The CDR3 is 12 residues long.

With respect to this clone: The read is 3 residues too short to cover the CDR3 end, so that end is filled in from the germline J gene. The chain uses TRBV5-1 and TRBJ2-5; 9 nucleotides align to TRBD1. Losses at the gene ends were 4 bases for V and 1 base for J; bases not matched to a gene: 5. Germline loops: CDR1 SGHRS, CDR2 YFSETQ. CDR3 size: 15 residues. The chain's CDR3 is CASSVGTGPQETQYF. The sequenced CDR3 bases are TGCGCCAGCAGCGTCGGGACAGGGCCCCAAGAGACC.

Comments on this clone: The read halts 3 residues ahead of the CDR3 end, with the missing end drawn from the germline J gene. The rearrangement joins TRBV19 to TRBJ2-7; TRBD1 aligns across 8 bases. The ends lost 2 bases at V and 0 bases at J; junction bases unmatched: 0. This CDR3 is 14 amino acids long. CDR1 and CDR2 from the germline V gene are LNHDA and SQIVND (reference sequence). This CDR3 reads CASSIQGASYEQYF. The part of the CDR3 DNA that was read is TGTGCCAGTAGTATACAGGGGGCCTCCTACGAG.

The covered CDR3 bases are TGTGCCTGGAGGTTGCAGGGGGGTCTTGAA. Translated: CAWRLQGGLE. The CDR3 reads in full as CAWRLQGGLEAFF. The chain uses TRBV30 and TRBJ1-1, with 7 bases matching TRBD1. Read data end 3 residues before the CDR3 end; the end is taken from the germline J gene. Germline V CDR1 and CDR2: GTSNPN, SVGIG (reference sequence). The CDR3 is made up of 13 amino acids. Trimming at V came to 3 bases and at J to 7 bases, leaving 8 bases not matched to a gene.

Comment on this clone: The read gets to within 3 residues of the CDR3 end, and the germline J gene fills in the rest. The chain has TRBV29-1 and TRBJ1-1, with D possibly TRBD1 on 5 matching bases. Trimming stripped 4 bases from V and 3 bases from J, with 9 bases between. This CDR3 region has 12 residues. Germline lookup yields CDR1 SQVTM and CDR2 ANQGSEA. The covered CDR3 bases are TGCAGCGTTGTAAGGGGTGACACTGAA. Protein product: CSVVRGDTE. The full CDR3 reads CSVVRGDTEAFF.

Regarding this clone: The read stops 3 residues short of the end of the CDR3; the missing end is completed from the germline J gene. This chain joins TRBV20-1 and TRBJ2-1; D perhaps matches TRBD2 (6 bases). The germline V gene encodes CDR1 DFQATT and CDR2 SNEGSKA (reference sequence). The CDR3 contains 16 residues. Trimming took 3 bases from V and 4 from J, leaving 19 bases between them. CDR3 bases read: TGCAGTGCTAGCCTCCGGGACTCAAGCCAATACAATGAG. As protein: CSASLRDSSQYNE. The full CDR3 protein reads CSASLRDSSQYNEQFF.

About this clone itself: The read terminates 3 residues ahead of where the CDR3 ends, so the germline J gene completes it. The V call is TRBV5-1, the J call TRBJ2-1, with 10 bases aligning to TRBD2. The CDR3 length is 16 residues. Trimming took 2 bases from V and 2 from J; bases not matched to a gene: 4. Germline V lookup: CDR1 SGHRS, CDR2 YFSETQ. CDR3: CASSLTSGTAYNEQFF. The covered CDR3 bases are TGCGCCAGCAGCTTAACTAGCGGGACAGCCTACAATGAG. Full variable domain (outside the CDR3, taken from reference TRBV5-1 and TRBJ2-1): KAGVTQTPRYLIKTRGQQVTLSCSPISGHRSVSWYQQTPGQGLQFLFEYFSETQRNKGNFPGRFSGRQFSNSRSEMNVSTLELGDSALYLCASSLTSGTAYNEQFFGPGTRLTVL.

The sequenced CDR3 bases are TGCGCCAGCAGCTTGGCGGCCGGGGTGGGCTCCTACAATGAG. Its protein product is CASSLAAGVGSYNE. The whole CDR3 reads CASSLAAGVGSYNEQFF. This chain uses TRBV5-1 with TRBJ2-1; tentatively, D is TRBD2 (5 bases). Read data end 3 residues before the CDR3 end; the end is taken from the germline J gene. The CDR3 is 17 residues long. Trimming took off 0 bases at V and 0 bases at J, with 13 bases between the two ends. Looked up from germline, CDR1 is SGHRS and CDR2 is YFSETQ.